This T cell receptor (beta chain) stems from a study of shared clonotypes between healthy human individuals. Germline V gene lookup returns CDR1 SGHDN and CDR2 FVKESK. The J segment lost 9 bases and the V segment lost 1 base, leaving 6 bases of the junction unmatched. The CDR3 covers 14 residues. Repertoires were generated with immunoSEQ multiplex PCR, while TCRdb's copy carries only in-frame clones and drops some. The profile covers about 690,000 clones, with 90% appearing a single time and less than 40% taken by the ten largest. Sequenced material: memory CD8+ T cells from PBMCs. Subset reported: CD45RO+ cells pooled with CCR7-negative TemRA cells. The TCR was taken from a man between 18 and 29 years old in good health. Some clones in this sample may be carry-over from other donors' samples. The chain uses TRBV14 and TRBJ2-1, with 7 bases that match TRBD2. CDR3 in DNA: TGTGCCAGCAGCCAAGTTAGAGGGACTATTGAGCAGTTCTTC. This translates into CASSQVRGTIEQFF.